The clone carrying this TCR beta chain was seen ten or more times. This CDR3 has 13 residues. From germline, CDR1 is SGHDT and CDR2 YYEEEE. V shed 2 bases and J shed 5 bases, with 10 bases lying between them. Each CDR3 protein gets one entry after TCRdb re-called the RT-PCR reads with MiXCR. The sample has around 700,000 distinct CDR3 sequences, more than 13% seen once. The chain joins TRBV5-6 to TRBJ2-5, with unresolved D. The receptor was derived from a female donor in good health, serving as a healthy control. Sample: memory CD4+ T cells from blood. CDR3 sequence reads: CASSFRVGETQYF. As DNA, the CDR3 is TGTGCCAGCAGCTTTAGGGTGGGTGAGACCCAGTACTTC. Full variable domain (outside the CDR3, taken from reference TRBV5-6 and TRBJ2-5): DAGVTQSPTHLIKTRGQQVTLRCSPKSGHDTVSWYQQALGQGPQFIFQYYEEEERQRGNFPDRFSGHQFPNYSSELNVNALLLGDSALYLCASSFRVGETQYFGPGTRLLVL.